Described below is a single TCR beta chain sequence and its context. Its specificity is unknown. The record originates from a study of beta chain features in type 1 diabetes. Study-level points and caveats: In every one of the four CD4+ subsets, TCRB CDR3s were moderately but significantly shorter in Type 1 diabetes patients.

Expressed TCRB transcripts were sequenced because the isolated RNA had all been reverse transcribed beforehand. TCRdb keeps only in-frame clones here, not all; method: immunoSEQ multiplex PCR. Of hundreds of thousands of clones in the sample, approximately 28% are singletons; the top ten hold around 0.065%. The CDR3 contains 12 residues. Germline-derived CDR1 and CDR2 are LGHNA and YSLEER. Trimming shortened V by 5 bases and J by 3 bases, and 4 bases separated the two germline ends. The sample taken for sequencing was naive CD4+ T cells from blood. This receptor was obtained from a man younger than 35 in good health. This sequence joins TRBV4-3 and TRBJ2-2, with D hard to call. The CDR3 DNA follows: TGCGCCAGCAGCGCCTACACCGGGGAGCTGTTTTTT. This encodes CASSAYTGELFF.